This T cell receptor beta chain stems from a study of T-cell reconstitution after alpha-beta-depleted transplantation in children. CDR3 length: 14 residues. Germline CDR1 reads LGHDT; CDR2 reads YNNKEL (reference sequence). Unique molecular identifiers featured in how the TCRbeta library was prepared. MiXCR, applied by TCRdb to the PCR reads, yields one record per CDR3 protein. The table includes about 610,000 distinct CDR3 sequences, about 10% detected once. As for this clonotype: One end of the junction does not line up with germline, which may come from a read error.

The TCR originated in a human donor who donated a stem cell graft to a child with acute myeloid leukemia. This chain connects TRBV3-1 to TRBJ2-1; 9 nucleotides match TRBD2. The material was PBMCs from the stem cell graft donor, obtained from the stem cell graft. The CDR3 region is CASSLHGGGDEQFF. CDR3 nucleotides: TGTGCCAGTAGCCTCCATGGCGGGGGGGATGAGCAGTTCTTC.